This TCR beta chain was sequenced for a study of post-analysis software for immune sequencing data. The study's findings and limits: A handful of TRBV segments, including TRBV5-6, TRBV5-1 and TRBV20-1, were more frequent in patients than controls. Diversity measured as normalized Chao1 was significantly lower in multiple sclerosis patients than in controls.

Note on this clonotype: The antigen remains unidentified.

The TCR beta cDNA libraries carried unique molecular identifiers. TCRdb passed the PCR reads through MiXCR, listing each CDR3 protein once. The profile shows hundreds of thousands of distinct CDR3 sequences, roughly 46% of them singletons. The germline V and J ends were trimmed by 5 bases and 3 bases, with 11 bases remaining between them. CDR3 length equals 13 residues. CDR1 and CDR2 (germline): DFQATT, SNEGSKA (reference sequence). This chain connects TRBV20-1 to TRBJ2-4; D unresolved. The TCR comes from a girl between 5 and 17 years old with multiple sclerosis. The sample was blood. CDR3 in DNA: TGCAGTGCTTCTATGATTAACAAAAACATTCAGTACTTC. Translating gives CSASMINKNIQYF.